This T cell receptor beta chain originates from a study of cytomegalovirus exposure and HLA in healthy donors. In the study overall: The study placed roughly four fifths of its roughly 430 genotyped donors in the Caucasian-associated ancestry cluster. Regarding the study as a whole: The only immune exposure information that was available was CMV serostatus. Further analysis, carried out later, found HLA-associated TCR beta chains more clonally expanded than equally common other chains.

Use of 60 Vbeta and 13 Jbeta primers characterized the PCR. In the original processing: Later work found 80 million or so unique TCR beta chains, with some 11 million shared. Libraries were prepared by immunoSEQ multiplex PCR; TCRdb keeps only in-frame clonotypes and omits some of them. Clonal size and the V and J genes are those of that table, whereas D and trimming came from the DNA. Of under 200,000 clones in the sample, more than 75% were seen once. Remarks on this clone: Its antigen is unidentified.

Trimming pared 6 bases from V and 1 base from J, leaving 8 bases between. Per germline, CDR1 MDHEN and CDR2 SYDVKM. The CDR3 length is 13 residues. This rearrangement joins TRBV28 to TRBJ2-3; no firm D call. The sequence was collected from a young woman in good health and CMV-seronegative. Sequencing input: PBMCs. The CDR3: CASSPPGTDTQYF. CDR3 DNA sequence: TGTGCCAGCAGCCCTCCAGGCACAGATACGCAGTATTTT. Supplemented by reference TRBV28 and TRBJ2-3, the full variable domain reads DVKVTQSSRYLVKRTGEKVFLECVQDMDHENMFWYRQDPGLGLRLIYFSYDVKMKEKGDIPEGYSVSREKKERFSLILESASTNQTSMYLCASSPPGTDTQYFGPGTRLTVL.